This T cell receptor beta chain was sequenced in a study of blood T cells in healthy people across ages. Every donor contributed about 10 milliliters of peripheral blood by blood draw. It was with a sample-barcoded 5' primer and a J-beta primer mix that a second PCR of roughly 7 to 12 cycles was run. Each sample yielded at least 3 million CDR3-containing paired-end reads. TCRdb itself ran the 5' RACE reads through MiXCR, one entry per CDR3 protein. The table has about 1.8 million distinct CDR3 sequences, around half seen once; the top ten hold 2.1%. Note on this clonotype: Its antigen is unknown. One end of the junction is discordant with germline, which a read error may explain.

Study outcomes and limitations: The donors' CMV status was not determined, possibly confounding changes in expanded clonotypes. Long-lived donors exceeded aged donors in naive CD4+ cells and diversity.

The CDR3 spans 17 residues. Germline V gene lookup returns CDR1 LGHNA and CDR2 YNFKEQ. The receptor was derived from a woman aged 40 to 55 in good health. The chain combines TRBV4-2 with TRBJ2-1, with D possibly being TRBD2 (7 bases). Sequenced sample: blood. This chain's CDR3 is CASSQGPGGRSYNERFF. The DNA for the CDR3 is TGTGCCAGCAGCCAAGGTCCGGGGGGCCGTTCCTACAATGAGCGGTTCTTC.